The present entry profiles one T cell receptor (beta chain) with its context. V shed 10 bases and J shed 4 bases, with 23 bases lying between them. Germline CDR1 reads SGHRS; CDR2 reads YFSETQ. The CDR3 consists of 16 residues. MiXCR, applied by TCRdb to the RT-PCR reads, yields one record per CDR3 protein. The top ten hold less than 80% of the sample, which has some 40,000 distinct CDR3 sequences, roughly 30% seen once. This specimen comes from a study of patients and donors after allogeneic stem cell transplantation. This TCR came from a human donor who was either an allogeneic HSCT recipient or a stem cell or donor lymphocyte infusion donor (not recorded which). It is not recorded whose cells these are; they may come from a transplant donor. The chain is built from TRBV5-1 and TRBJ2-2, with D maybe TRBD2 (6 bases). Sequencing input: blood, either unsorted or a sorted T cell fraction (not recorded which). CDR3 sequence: CASQTGSRRGTGELFF. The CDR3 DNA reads TGCGCCTCTCAGACGGGGTCACGGAGGGGCACCGGGGAGCTGTTTTTT.